This T cell receptor (beta chain) was identified in a study of identical twins. Study-wide findings and caveats: Out-of-frame alpha sequences shared by twins were enriched for low generation probability. Model-predicted out-of-frame TCR alpha sharing fell below observed values in monozygotic twins.

Among all donors, each was a healthy Caucasian. Unique molecular identifiers were in the cDNA, with template-switch universal primer binding. Via MiXCR, TCRdb re-called the 5' RACE reads, giving one row per CDR3 protein. The data hold more than 1.5 million distinct CDR3 sequences, with around 33% observed a single time. Concerning this clonotype itself: What it binds is unknown.

This TCR derives from a newborn girl in good health. Sequenced input: cord blood.

The CDR3 bases are TGTGCCAGCAGTTACCCGGGTAGCGGGGGGGCCGTCCTAACAGACAATGAGCAGTACTTC. Translating gives CASSYPGSGGAVLTDNEQYF. J is TRBJ2-1 and V is TRBV6-5; 11 bases match TRBD2. The J call is doubtful: the DNA matches TRBJ2-7 better. The CDR3 spans 20 residues. Germline CDR1 and CDR2: MNHEY and SVGAGI.